The next 29 T cell receptor beta chains were all read from a single sample in a study of regulatory T cells in long-lasting Graves disease. Building the TCR beta libraries relied on iRepertoire HTBI primers, and CDR3 regions underwent Arm-PCR. A single record per CDR3 protein comes from TCRdb applying MiXCR to the multiplex PCR reads. The sample consists of about 470,000 distinct CDR3 sequences, around 21% of them appearing once. The time point here: persistent/refractory GD, antithyroid drugs over 5 years with positive TRAb. RNA isolated from PBMCs was used to make the TCR library. The sample here was peripheral blood mononuclear cells (PBMCs), taken when the disease was refractory, from a patient treated with antithyroid drugs. These receptor sequences come from a female donor with Graves disease.

This clonotype was observed at least ten times. CDR3 nucleotide sequence: TGTGCCAGCAGCAGAGACAGGGGAACTAATGAAAAACTGTTTTTT. It encodes CASSRDRGTNEKLFF. The V gene is TRBV7-9, the J gene TRBJ1-4; 8 bases align to TRBD1. Germline V lookup: CDR1 SEHNR, CDR2 FQNEAQ (reference sequence). The J segment lost 1 base and the V segment lost 5 bases, leaving 3 bases of the junction unmatched. The CDR3 has 15 amino acids.

The table lists this clonotype with many counts. The V and J genes are TRBV2 and TRBJ1-5; TRBD1 aligns across 8 bases. Germline trimming cut 8 bases from V and 6 bases from J; bases unmatched to any gene: 9. The germline gives CDR1 SNHLY, CDR2 FYNNEI. The CDR3 has 14 residues. CDR3 bases: TGTGCCAGCGGTTCGGACAGGGTACTTCAGCCCCAGCATTTT. Protein: CASGSDRVLQPQHF.

The chain links TRBV12-3 or TRBV12-4 to TRBJ2-2, with 12 bases fitting TRBD1. With 5 bases clipped from V and 0 bases from J, the junction kept 13 bases outside the gene matches. The CDR3 length is 20 residues. Here the CDR3 reads CASSRAGGQGALANTGELFF. The DNA of the CDR3 is TGTGCCAGCAGTCGGGCAGGGGGACAGGGGGCCTTAGCGAACACCGGGGAGCTGTTTTTT.

CDR3 nucleotides: TGTGCCAGCAGTTACGGTTTTCGGAATGGCTACACCTTC. This translates into CASSYGFRNGYTF. The chain joins TRBV6-2 or TRBV6-3 to TRBJ1-2; no clear D. V was trimmed by 2 bases and J by 6 bases, leaving 10 bases between them. The V gene's germline CDR1 is MNHEY and CDR2 SVGEGT. The CDR3 is 13 amino acids.

This clonotype was counted many times. The rearrangement links TRBV7-2 to TRBJ2-5, with unresolved D. CDR3 size: 14 residues. V was trimmed by 3 bases and J by 4 bases, leaving 12 bases between them. Per germline, CDR1 SGHTA and CDR2 FQGNSA. CDR3 region: CASSFAPYPETQYF. As DNA, the CDR3 is TGTGCCAGCAGCTTCGCGCCCTACCCAGAGACCCAGTACTTC.

This clonotype was observed a handful of times. The rearrangement uses TRBV10-1 and TRBJ2-7; 9 bases map to TRBD1. The CDR3 loop spans 16 amino acids. With V trimmed by 1 base and J by 1 base, 5 bases remained unmatched. CDR1 and CDR2 from the germline V gene are WNHNN and SYGVQD (reference sequence). Here the CDR3 DNA reads TGCGCCAGCAGTGAGTTTGGACAGGGGAAATCCTACGAGCAGTACTTC. Protein: CASSEFGQGKSYEQYF.

This clonotype has a count of ten or more. This chain joins TRBV28 and TRBJ2-5; 8 bases match TRBD2. V lost 2 bases and J lost 2; bases outside the gene matches: 10. Per germline, CDR1 MDHEN and CDR2 SYDVKM. The CDR3 is 17 amino acids. In nucleotides, the CDR3 is TGTGCCAGCAGTTTAACGTCGCTCGGGACTAGACAAGAGACCCAGTACTTC. Amino acids: CASSLTSLGTRQETQYF.

This clonotype was seen a handful of times. The chain links TRBV5-1 to TRBJ2-5; TRBD1 matches 8 bases. The ends lost 4 bases at V and 2 bases at J; junction bases unmatched: 10. This CDR3 spans 16 amino acids. Germline V gene sequence: CDR1 SGHRS, CDR2 YFSETQ. CDR3 region: CASSLWTGYGQETQYF. The CDR3 region has the DNA TGCGCCAGCAGCCTATGGACAGGGTACGGGCAAGAGACCCAGTACTTC.

The CDR3 DNA follows: TGCAGTGCTAGAGAAGGGGTTAATTCACCCCTCCACTTT. Protein sequence: CSAREGVNSPLHF. This sequence joins TRBV20-1 and TRBJ1-6, with D perhaps TRBD1 (5 bases). Trimming removed 0 bases from V and 6 bases from J, with 6 bases in between. Germline CDR1 DFQATT, CDR2 SNEGSKA (reference sequence). This CDR3 is 13 amino acids long.

Ten or more counts support this clonotype. V and J are TRBV20-1 and TRBJ1-1; weak D call: TRBD1 (5 bases). The CDR3 extends over 15 amino acids. CDR1 DFQATT and CDR2 SNEGSKA come from the germline V gene (reference sequence). V gave up 0 bases and J gave up 1 base, with 12 bases separating them. CDR3 loop: CSARDLPGRNTEAFF. The CDR3 DNA follows: TGCAGTGCTAGAGATCTGCCGGGACGGAACACTGAAGCTTTCTTT.

This clonotype was detected only a few times. The V call is TRBV20-1, the J call TRBJ1-4; D unresolved. Per germline, CDR1 DFQATT and CDR2 SNEGSKA (reference sequence). V lost 5 bases, J lost 4 bases, and 17 bases lay in between. The CDR3 is 15 amino acids. DNA for the CDR3: TGCAGTGCTTCGCATCCGAAGCGGTATAATGAAAAACTGTTTTTT. Protein sequence: CSASHPKRYNEKLFF.

There are a few counts of this clonotype. The chain links TRBV29-1 to TRBJ2-7; D is unresolved. Per germline, CDR1 SQVTM and CDR2 ANQGSEA. The CDR3 covers 13 residues. The V end lost 3 bases, the J end lost 0 bases, and 9 bases lay between the germline ends. The CDR3 DNA is TGCAGCGTTGACCTTGAGAGCTCCTACGAGCAGTACTTC. It encodes CSVDLESSYEQYF.

Only a few counts were recorded for this clonotype. This rearrangement joins TRBV7-6 to TRBJ2-7; weak D call: TRBD2 (6 bases). Germline loops: CDR1 SGHVS, CDR2 FNYEAQ. The CDR3 is made up of 16 amino acids. V was clipped by 1 base and J by 6 bases, with 19 bases between them. The chain's CDR3 is CASSLGQAGRRGEQYF. As DNA, the CDR3 is TGTGCCAGCAGCTTAGGGCAGGCGGGACGCCGAGGCGAGCAGTACTTC.

The chain links TRBV20-1 to TRBJ2-5; 8 bases are shared with TRBD1. The CDR3 spans 13 residues. CDR1 and CDR2 from the germline V gene are DFQATT and SNEGSKA (reference sequence). The V segment lost 5 bases and the J segment 5 bases; nucleotides outside the gene matches: 7. The CDR3 region is CSALTGAVETQYF. The CDR3 coding sequence is TGCAGTGCTCTGACAGGGGCAGTGGAGACCCAGTACTTC.

This clonotype was counted at least ten times. The rearrangement links TRBV6-1 to TRBJ1-1; 9 bases map to TRBD1. V dropped 6 bases and J dropped 1; count of bases not matched to a gene: 12. Germline V gene sequence: CDR1 MNHNS, CDR2 SASEGT. The CDR3 contains 17 residues. The CDR3 reads CASRTLPGQGANTEAFF. CDR3 nucleotides: TGTGCCAGCAGAACTCTCCCGGGACAGGGAGCGAACACTGAAGCTTTCTTT.

This clonotype was picked up many times. The V call is TRBV2, the J call TRBJ1-2; D not resolved. V lost 4 bases and J lost 5, with 5 bases in between. The CDR3 has 11 amino acids. Germline CDR1 SNHLY, CDR2 FYNNEI. The CDR3 DNA follows: TGTGCCAGCAGTGGACGGTATGGCTACACCTTC. As protein: CASSGRYGYTF.

Comments on this clonotype: A clone one base away is much larger, so this may be a read error. This rearrangement joins TRBV6-1 to TRBJ2-5; D might be TRBD2 (5 bases). CDR1 and CDR2 from the germline V gene are MNHNS and SASEGT. V dropped 9 bases and J dropped 5 bases, with 16 bases sitting between them. The CDR3 loop spans 13 amino acids. CDR3 DNA: TGTGCCAGAAGTCCCGGGAAGCGGGAGACCCAGTACTTC. This encodes CARSPGKRETQYF.

Many counts were recorded for this clonotype. The chain is built from TRBV2 and TRBJ2-2; D unclear. Germline V gene sequence: CDR1 SNHLY, CDR2 FYNNEI. The V and J ends lost 5 bases and 0 bases respectively, with 4 bases between them. This CDR3 region has 13 residues. CDR3 amino acids: CASSIANTGELFF. CDR3 bases: TGTGCCAGCAGTATCGCGAACACCGGGGAGCTGTTTTTT.

This clonotype was detected a few times. The chain carries TRBV4-3 and TRBJ2-2, with TRBD2 as a possible D gene (6 bases). Germline V gives CDR1 LGHNA, CDR2 YSLEER. V was clipped by 4 bases and J by 3 bases, with 15 bases between them. This CDR3 spans 16 amino acids. The CDR3 DNA reads TGCGCCAGCAGCCCTTCTAGCGCTCCGGACACCGGGGAGCTGTTTTTT. It translates to CASSPSSAPDTGELFF.

The table lists this clonotype with a few counts. The chain's CDR3 is CASVPGQGMNTEAFF. CDR3 nucleotides: TGTGCCTCCGTCCCGGGACAGGGGATGAACACTGAAGCTTTCTTT. The chain couples TRBV30 to TRBJ1-1, with TRBD1 matching over 10 bases. From germline, CDR1 is GTSNPN and CDR2 SVGIG (reference sequence). The CDR3 covers 15 residues. The V gene end was trimmed by 7 bases and the J gene end by 0 bases; junction bases not matched to a gene: 8.

This clonotype was counted many times. The chain carries TRBV28 and TRBJ1-6, with 9 bases identical to TRBD1. The CDR3 sequence is 16 residues long. V gave up 5 bases and J gave up 7 bases; unmatched junction bases: 9. Germline CDR1 MDHEN, CDR2 SYDVKM. This CDR3 reads CASSGTGTGSNSPLHF. The CDR3 DNA reads as TGTGCCAGCAGTGGCACCGGGACAGGGTCCAATTCACCCCTCCACTTT.

Ten or more counts support this clonotype. The chain uses TRBV7-2 and TRBJ1-5; D is uncertain. CDR3 size: 13 residues. The germline V and J ends were trimmed by 3 bases and 7 bases, with 10 bases remaining between them. Germline V gives CDR1 SGHTA, CDR2 FQGNSA. This CDR3 is CASSFTGPQPQHF. CDR3 coding DNA: TGTGCCAGCAGCTTCACCGGGCCCCAGCCCCAGCATTTT. Looking up the rest from reference TRBV7-2 and TRBJ1-5 gives the full variable domain: GAGVSQSPSNKVTEKGKDVELRCDPISGHTALYWYRQSLGQGLEFLIYFQGNSAPDKSGLPSDRFSAERTGGSVSTLTIQRTQQEDSAVYLCASSFTGPQPQHFGDGTRLSIL.

V and J are TRBV6-5 and TRBJ2-7, with 7 bases lining up with TRBD2. CDR1 is MNHEY and CDR2 is SVGAGI in the germline V gene. The CDR3 covers 16 residues. Trimming took 2 bases from V and 4 from J; bases not matched to a gene: 11. CDR3 amino acids: CASSYPPGAGSYEQYF. The CDR3 DNA reads TGTGCCAGCAGTTACCCTCCGGGAGCGGGATCTTACGAGCAGTACTTC.

In its sample, this clonotype was seen many times. V and J are TRBV11-3 and TRBJ2-2; unclear D gene. The CDR3 covers 14 residues. The V and J ends lost 1 base and 4 bases respectively, with 7 bases between them. Germline CDR1 is SGHNT and CDR2 is YENEEA. The CDR3 spells CASSLVRSTGELFF. The CDR3, as DNA: TGTGCCAGCAGCTTAGTTAGGAGCACCGGGGAGCTGTTTTTT.

Comment on this clonotype: A much larger clone differs by one base, so this may be a read error. The chain recombines TRBV29-1 with TRBJ2-2; D gene ambiguous. The CDR3 sequence is 13 residues long. Germline V gene sequence: CDR1 SQVTM, CDR2 ANQGSEA. This chain's CDR3 is CSVWHSNAGELFF. The CDR3 nucleotides read TGCAGCGTATGGCACTCGAACGCCGGGGAGCTGTTTTTT.

This clonotype occurred many times. Germline is not matched at one junction end, which may reflect a read error. The chain employs TRBV7-8 and TRBJ2-7, with TRBD1 matching over 7 bases. In germline, CDR1 is SGHVS, CDR2 FQNEAQ. This CDR3 spans 17 amino acids. CDR3 in amino acids: CANSSNPVTGVTTKQYF. CDR3 DNA: TGTGCCAACAGCTCAAATCCCGTAACAGGGGTAACTACGAAGCAGTACTTC.

There are a few counts of this clonotype. The rearrangement links TRBV28 to TRBJ1-5, with TRBD1 as a possible D gene (6 bases). The CDR3 is 17 residues long. Trimming took off 6 bases at V and 4 bases at J, with 22 bases between the two ends. Germline loops: CDR1 MDHEN, CDR2 SYDVKM. The CDR3 DNA sequence: TGTGCCAGCAGCCTCCTTTTCGGGGGCGGTGGGAATCAGCCCCAGCATTTT. Its translation: CASSLLFGGGGNQPQHF.

The gene calls are TRBV6-9 and TRBJ2-1; D unresolved. Germline V gene lookup returns CDR1 MNHGY and CDR2 SVAAGI. Trimming removed 0 bases at V and 6 bases at J, with 9 bases between. The CDR3 extends over 14 amino acids. Written as DNA, the CDR3 is TGTGCCAGCAGTTATTCGACTCACCCCAATGAGCAGTTCTTC. As protein: CASSYSTHPNEQFF.

Worth noting for this clonotype: One end of the junction does not line up with germline, which may come from a read error. This chain joins TRBV6-4 and TRBJ1-1; no reliable D call. CDR3 size: 13 residues. The germline V gene has CDR1 MRHNA and CDR2 SNTAGT. CDR3 region: CASSYSFGTEAFF. The CDR3 DNA reads TGTGCCAGCAGTTACTCGTTTGGGACTGAAGCTTTCTTT.